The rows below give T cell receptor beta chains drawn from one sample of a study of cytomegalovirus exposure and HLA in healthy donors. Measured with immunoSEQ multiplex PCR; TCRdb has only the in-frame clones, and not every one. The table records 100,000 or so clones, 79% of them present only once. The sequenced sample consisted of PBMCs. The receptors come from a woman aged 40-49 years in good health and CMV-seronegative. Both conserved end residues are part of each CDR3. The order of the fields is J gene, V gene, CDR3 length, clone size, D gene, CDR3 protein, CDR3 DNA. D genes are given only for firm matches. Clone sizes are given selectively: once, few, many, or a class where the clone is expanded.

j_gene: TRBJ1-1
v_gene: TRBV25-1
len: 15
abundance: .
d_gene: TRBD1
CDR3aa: CASSETGQGRTEAFF
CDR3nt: TGTGCCAGCAGTGAAACGGGACAGGGGAGAACTGAAGCTTTCTTT

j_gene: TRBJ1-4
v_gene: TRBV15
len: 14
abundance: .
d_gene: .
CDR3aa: CATSRAGENEKLFF
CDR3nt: TGTGCCACCAGCAGAGCGGGGGAAAATGAAAAACTGTTTTTT

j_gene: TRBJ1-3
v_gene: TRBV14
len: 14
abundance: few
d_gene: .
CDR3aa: CASSQGPSGNTIYF
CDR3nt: TGTGCCAGCAGCCAAGGTCCTTCTGGAAACACCATATATTTT

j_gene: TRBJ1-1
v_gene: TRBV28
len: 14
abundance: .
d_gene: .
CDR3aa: CASLPGGDDTEAFF
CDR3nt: TGTGCCAGCCTCCCGGGGGGGGACGACACTGAAGCTTTCTTT

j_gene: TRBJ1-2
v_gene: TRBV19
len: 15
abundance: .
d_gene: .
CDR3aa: CASSPAGGRNYGYTF
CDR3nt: TGTGCCAGTAGCCCAGCCGGAGGACGGAACTATGGCTACACCTTC

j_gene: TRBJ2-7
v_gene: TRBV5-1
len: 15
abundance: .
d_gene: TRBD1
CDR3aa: CASRPDRAILHEQYF
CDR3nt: TGCGCCAGCAGACCAGACAGGGCCATCTTGCACGAGCAGTACTTC

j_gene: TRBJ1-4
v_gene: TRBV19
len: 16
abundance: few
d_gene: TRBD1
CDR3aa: CVSSMGTGVSNEKLFF
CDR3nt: TGTGTCAGTAGTATGGGCACAGGGGTATCTAATGAAAAACTGTTTTTT

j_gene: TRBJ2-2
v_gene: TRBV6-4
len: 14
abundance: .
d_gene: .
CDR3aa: CASTPEWGAGELFF
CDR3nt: TGTGCCAGCACCCCGGAGTGGGGGGCCGGGGAGCTGTTTTTT

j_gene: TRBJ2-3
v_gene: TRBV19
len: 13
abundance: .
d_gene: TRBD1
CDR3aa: CASSSPTGNTQYF
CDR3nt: TGTGCCAGTAGTTCACCGACAGGGAATACGCAGTATTTT

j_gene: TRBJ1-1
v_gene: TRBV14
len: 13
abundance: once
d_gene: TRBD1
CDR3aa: CASSGTEGTEAFF
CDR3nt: TGTGCCAGCAGCGGGACAGAAGGCACTGAAGCTTTCTTT

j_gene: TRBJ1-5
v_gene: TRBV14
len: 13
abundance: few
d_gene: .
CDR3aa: CASSRTGNQPQHF
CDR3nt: TGTGCCAGCAGCCGAACAGGGAACCAGCCCCAGCATTTT

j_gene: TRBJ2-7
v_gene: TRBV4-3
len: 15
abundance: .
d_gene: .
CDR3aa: CASSQENRVSYEQYF
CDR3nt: TGCGCCAGCAGCCAAGAAAACAGGGTTTCCTACGAGCAGTACTTC

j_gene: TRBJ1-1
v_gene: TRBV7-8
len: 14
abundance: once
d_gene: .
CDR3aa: CASSLSGTSTEAFF
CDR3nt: TGTGCCAGCAGCTTAAGCGGAACCTCCACTGAAGCTTTCTTT

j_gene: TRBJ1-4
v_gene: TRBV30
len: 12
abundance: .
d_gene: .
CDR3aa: CAWSVKTDRLFF
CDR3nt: TGTGCCTGGAGTGTCAAGACAGACCGCCTGTTTTTT

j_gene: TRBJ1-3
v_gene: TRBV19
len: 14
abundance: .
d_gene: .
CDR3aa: CASSTERLGNTIYF
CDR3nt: TGTGCCAGTAGTACCGAGAGACTCGGAAACACCATATATTTT

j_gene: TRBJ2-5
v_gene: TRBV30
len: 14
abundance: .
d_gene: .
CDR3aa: CAWGGERAWETQYF
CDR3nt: TGTGCCTGGGGTGGTGAGCGGGCCTGGGAGACCCAGTACTTC

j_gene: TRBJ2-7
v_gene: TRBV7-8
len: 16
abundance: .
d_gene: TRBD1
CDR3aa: CASSLKGRDRGQRQYF
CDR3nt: TGTGCCAGCAGCTTGAAGGGCCGGGACAGGGGACAGCGGCAGTACTTC

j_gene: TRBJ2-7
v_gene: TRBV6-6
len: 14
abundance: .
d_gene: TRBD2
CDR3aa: CASNRGGGTYEQYF
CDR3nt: TGTGCCAGTAACCGCGGGGGGGGTACCTACGAGCAGTACTTC

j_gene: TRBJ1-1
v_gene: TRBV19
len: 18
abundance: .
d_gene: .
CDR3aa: CASSINPEGVDWDTEAFF
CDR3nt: TGTGCCAGTAGTATAAACCCCGAAGGGGTAGATTGGGACACTGAAGCTTTCTTT

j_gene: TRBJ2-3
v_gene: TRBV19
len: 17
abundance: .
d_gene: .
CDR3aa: CASSIRSVGQSLDTQYF
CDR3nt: TGTGCCAGTAGTATTAGGAGCGTCGGCCAATCCCTAGATACGCAGTATTTT

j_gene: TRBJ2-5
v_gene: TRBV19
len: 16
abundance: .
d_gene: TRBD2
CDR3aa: CASSWAPTSGEETQYF
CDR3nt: TGTGCCAGTAGTTGGGCCCCGACTAGCGGGGAAGAGACCCAGTACTTC

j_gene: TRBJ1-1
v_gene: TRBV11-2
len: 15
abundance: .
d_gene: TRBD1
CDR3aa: CASRTTGARWTEAFF
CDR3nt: TGTGCCAGCAGAACCACAGGGGCGCGTTGGACTGAAGCTTTCTTT

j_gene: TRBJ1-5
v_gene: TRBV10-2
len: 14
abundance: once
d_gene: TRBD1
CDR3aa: CASSETGVGQPQHF
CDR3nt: TGCGCCAGCAGCGAAACAGGGGTAGGGCAGCCCCAGCATTTT

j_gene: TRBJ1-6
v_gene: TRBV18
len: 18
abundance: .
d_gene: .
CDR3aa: CAGSPQASGAPRHSPLHF
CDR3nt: TGTGCCGGCTCACCACAGGCGTCGGGTGCCCCGCGTCATTCACCCCTCCACTTT

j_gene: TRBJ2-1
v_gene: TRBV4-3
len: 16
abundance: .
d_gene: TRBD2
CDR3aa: CASSQDLLAGGSEQFF
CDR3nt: TGCGCCAGCAGCCAAGATCTACTAGCGGGAGGCAGTGAGCAGTTCTTC

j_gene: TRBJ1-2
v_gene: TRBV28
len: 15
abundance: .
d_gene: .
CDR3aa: CASSPQTPDSYGYTF
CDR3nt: TGTGCCAGCAGTCCACAAACCCCGGACAGCTATGGCTACACCTTC

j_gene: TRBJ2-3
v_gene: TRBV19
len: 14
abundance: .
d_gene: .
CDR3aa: CASSIVRGSDTQYF
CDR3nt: TGTGCCAGTAGTATAGTGAGGGGGTCCGATACGCAGTATTTT

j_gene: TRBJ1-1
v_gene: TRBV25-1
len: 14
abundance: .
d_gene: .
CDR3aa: CASSERTENTEAFF
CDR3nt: TGTGCCAGCAGTGAAAGGACAGAGAACACTGAAGCTTTCTTT

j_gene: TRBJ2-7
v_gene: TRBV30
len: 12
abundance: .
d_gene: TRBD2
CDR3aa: CAWTALAGGVYF
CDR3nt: TGTGCCTGGACGGCGCTAGCGGGAGGTGTTTACTTC

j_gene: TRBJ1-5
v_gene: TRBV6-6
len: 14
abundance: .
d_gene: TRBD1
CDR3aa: CASSLGQYNQPQHF
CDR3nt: TGTGCCAGCAGTTTGGGACAGTACAATCAGCCCCAGCATTTT

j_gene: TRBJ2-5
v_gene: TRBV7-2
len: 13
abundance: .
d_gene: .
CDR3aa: CASSFFRGETQYF
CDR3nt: TGTGCCAGCAGCTTCTTTAGAGGGGAGACCCAGTACTTC

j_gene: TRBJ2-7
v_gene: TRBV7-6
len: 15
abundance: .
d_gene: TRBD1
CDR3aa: CASSLGQGAGYEQYF
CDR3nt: TGTGCCAGCAGCTTAGGGCAGGGGGCCGGATACGAGCAGTACTTC

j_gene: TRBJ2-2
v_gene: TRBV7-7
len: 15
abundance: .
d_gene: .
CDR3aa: CASSLGSLPPGELFF
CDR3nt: TGTGCCAGCAGCTTAGGTAGTCTCCCCCCCGGGGAGCTGTTTTTT

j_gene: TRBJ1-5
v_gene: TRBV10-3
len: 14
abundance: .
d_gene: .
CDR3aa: CAISGRESNQPQHF
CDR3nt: TGTGCCATCAGTGGCAGGGAAAGCAATCAGCCCCAGCATTTT

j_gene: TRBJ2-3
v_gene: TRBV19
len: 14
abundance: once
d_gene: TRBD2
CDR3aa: CASSTSGRADTQYF
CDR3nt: TGTGCCAGTAGTACTAGCGGGAGAGCAGATACGCAGTATTTT

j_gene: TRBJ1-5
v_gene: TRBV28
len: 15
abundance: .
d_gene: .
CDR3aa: CASRTGRVPNQPQHF
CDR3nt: TGTGCCAGCCGCACGGGAAGGGTCCCCAATCAGCCCCAGCATTTT

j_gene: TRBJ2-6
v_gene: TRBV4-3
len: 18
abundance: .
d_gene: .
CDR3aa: CASSQDGGQHSGANVLTF
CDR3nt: TGCGCCAGCAGCCAAGACGGAGGACAGCACTCTGGGGCCAACGTCCTGACTTTC

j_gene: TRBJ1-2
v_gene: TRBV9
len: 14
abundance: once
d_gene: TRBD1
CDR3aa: CASSVGTAVYGYTF
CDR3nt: TGTGCCAGCAGCGTTGGGACAGCCGTCTATGGCTACACCTTC

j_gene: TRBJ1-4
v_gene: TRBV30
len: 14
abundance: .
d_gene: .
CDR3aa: CAWSESGVGEKLFF
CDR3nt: TGTGCCTGGAGTGAATCAGGGGTCGGTGAAAAACTGTTTTTT

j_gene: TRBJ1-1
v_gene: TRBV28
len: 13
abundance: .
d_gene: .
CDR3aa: CASTTTLNTEAFF
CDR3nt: TGTGCCAGCACGACAACCTTGAACACTGAAGCTTTCTTT

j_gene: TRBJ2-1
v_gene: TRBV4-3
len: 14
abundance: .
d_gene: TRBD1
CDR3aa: CASSPGGRLGEQFF
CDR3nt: TGCGCCAGCAGCCCAGGGGGCAGGCTGGGTGAGCAGTTCTTC

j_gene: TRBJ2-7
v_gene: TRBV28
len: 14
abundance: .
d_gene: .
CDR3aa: CASSPRGAKHEQYF
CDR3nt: TGTGCCAGCAGCCCCCGGGGGGCTAAGCATGAGCAGTACTTC

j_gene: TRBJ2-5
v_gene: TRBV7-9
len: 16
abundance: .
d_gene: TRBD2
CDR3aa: CASSLGAGGFGETQYF
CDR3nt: TGTGCCAGCAGCTTAGGCGCGGGAGGGTTCGGAGAGACCCAGTACTTC

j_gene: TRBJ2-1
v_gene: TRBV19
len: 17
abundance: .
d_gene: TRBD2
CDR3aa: CASSPRRASGRVNEQFF
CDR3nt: TGTGCCAGTAGTCCCCGTCGGGCTAGCGGGAGGGTCAATGAGCAGTTCTTC

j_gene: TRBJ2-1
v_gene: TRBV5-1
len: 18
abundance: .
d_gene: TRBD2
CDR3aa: CASSSGLAGGPTNNEQFF
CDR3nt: TGCGCCAGCAGCTCGGGACTAGCGGGGGGGCCGACGAACAATGAGCAGTTCTTC

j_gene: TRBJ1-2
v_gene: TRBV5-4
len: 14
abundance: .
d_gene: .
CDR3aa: CASSLAEGGSPNTF
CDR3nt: TGTGCCAGCAGCTTGGCCGAAGGCGGGTCTCCGAACACCTTC